This T cell receptor (beta chain) is from a study of shared clonotypes between healthy human individuals. Study-wide context: Three CD4 naive, three CD4 memory, two CD8 naive and one CD8 memory plate were used per donor.

Study-wide points: Clonotypes shared by all four sorted-subset donors had higher generation probabilities than non-shared clonotypes. Naive subsets typically showed greater estimated richness than memory subsets.

Regarding this clone: What it binds is unknown.

At a deep level, the assay was run. This table comes from immunoSEQ multiplex PCR, and its TCRdb copy is limited to in-frame clones, with some not included. The sample shows about 2.2 million clones, about 92% of them seen only once. Germline CDR1 MDHEN, CDR2 SYDVKM. The CDR3 is 17 residues long. J gave up 3 bases and V 3 bases, and 10 bases lay outside the gene matches. CD8 cells classed as naive were CD45RO-negative and positively selected for CCR7, excluding terminally differentiated effector memory CD45RA+ cells. The material sequenced was naive CD8+ T cells from PBMCs. V and J are TRBV28 and TRBJ1-3, with 8 bases that match TRBD1. The TCR was taken from a man aged 18 to 30 in good health. Some clones in this sample may be carry-over from other donors' samples. The CDR3 nucleotides are TGTGCCAGCAGTTTCCCCGAGGACAGGGATTATGGAAACACCATATATTTT. This encodes CASSFPEDRDYGNTIYF.